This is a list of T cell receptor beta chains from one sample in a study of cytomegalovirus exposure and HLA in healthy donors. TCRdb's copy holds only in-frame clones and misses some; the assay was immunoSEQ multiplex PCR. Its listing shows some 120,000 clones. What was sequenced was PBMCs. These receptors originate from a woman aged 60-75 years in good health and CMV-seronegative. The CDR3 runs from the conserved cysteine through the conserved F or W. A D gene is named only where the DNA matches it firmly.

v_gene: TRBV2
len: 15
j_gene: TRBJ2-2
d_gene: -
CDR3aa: CASIKTGWGAGELFF
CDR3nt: TGTGCCAGCATCAAAACAGGTTGGGGTGCCGGGGAGCTGTTTTTT

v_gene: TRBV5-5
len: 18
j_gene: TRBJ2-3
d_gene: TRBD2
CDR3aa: CASSLTGVGTSGADTQYF
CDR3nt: TGTGCCAGCAGCCTAACAGGGGTCGGGACTAGCGGCGCAGATACGCAGTATTTT

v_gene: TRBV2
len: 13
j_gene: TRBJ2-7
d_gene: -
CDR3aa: CASSVSGKYEQYF
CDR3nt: TGTGCCAGCAGTGTGAGCGGAAAATACGAGCAGTACTTC

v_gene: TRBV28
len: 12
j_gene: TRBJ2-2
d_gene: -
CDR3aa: CASSFGFGELFF
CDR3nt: TGTGCCAGCAGTTTCGGTTTTGGGGAGCTGTTTTTT

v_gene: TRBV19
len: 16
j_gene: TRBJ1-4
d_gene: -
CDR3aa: CASSISGTRSNEKLFF
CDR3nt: TGTGCCAGTAGTATCTCCGGGACACGCTCTAATGAAAAACTGTTTTTT

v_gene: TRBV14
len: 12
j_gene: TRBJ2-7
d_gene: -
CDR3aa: CASSQDSYEQYF
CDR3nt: TGTGCCAGCAGCCAAGACAGCTACGAGCAGTACTTC

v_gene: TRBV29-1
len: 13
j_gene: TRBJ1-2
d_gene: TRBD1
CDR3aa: CSVADRADYGYTF
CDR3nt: TGCAGCGTAGCAGACAGGGCGGACTATGGCTACACCTTC

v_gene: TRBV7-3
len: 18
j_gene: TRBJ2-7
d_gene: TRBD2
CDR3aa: CASSRNPPGRENRYEQYF
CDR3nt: TGTGCCAGCAGCCGAAACCCCCCCGGGCGGGAGAATCGGTACGAGCAGTACTTC

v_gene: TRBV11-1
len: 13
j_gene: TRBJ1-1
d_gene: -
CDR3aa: CASSLAGHYEAFF
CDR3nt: TGTGCCAGCAGCTTAGCGGGGCACTATGAAGCTTTCTTT

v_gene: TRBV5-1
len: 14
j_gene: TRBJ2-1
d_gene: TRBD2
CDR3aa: CASVRGRGDGEQFF
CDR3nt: TGCGCCAGCGTGAGGGGTCGGGGGGATGGTGAGCAGTTCTTC

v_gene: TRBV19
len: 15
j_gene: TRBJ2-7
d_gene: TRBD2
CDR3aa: CASSITTSGAYEQYF
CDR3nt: TGTGCCAGTAGTATCACGACTAGCGGGGCCTACGAGCAGTACTTC

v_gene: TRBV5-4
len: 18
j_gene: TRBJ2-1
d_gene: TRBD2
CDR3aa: CASSLGDLTSGKGIEQFF
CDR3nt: TGTGCCAGCAGCTTGGGGGACCTGACTAGCGGGAAGGGCATTGAGCAGTTCTTC

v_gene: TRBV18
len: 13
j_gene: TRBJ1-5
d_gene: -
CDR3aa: CASSPSGNQPQHF
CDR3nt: TGTGCCAGCTCACCATCGGGCAATCAGCCCCAGCATTTT

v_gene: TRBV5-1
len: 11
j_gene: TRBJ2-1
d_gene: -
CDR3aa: CASSDSNEQFF
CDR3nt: TGCGCCAGCAGCGACTCCAATGAGCAGTTCTTC

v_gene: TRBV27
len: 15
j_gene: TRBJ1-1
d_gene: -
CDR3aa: CATKALRAANTEAFF
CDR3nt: TGTGCCACAAAAGCCTTGAGGGCAGCGAACACTGAAGCTTTCTTT

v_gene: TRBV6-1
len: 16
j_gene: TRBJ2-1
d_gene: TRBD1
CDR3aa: CASSDPGQGAYNEQFF
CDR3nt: TGTGCCAGCAGTGACCCCGGACAGGGGGCCTACAATGAGCAGTTCTTC

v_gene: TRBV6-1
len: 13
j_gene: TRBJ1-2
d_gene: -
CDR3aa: CASSPQDNYGYTF
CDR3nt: TGTGCCAGCAGTCCACAGGATAACTATGGCTACACCTTC

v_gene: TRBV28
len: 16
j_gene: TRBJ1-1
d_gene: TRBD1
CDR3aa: CASRGDRGVFGTEAFF
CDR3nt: TGTGCCAGCCGGGGAGACAGGGGGGTCTTTGGCACTGAAGCTTTCTTT

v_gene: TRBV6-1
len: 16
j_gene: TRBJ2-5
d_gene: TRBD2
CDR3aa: CASSEVLAGGRETQYF
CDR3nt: TGTGCCAGCAGTGAAGTCCTAGCGGGGGGGCGTGAGACCCAGTACTTC

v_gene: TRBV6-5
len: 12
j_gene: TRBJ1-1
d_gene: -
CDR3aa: CASSRGNTEAFF
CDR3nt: TGTGCCAGCAGCCGGGGGAACACTGAAGCTTTCTTT

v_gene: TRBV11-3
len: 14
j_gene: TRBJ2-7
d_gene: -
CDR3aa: CASSSSGLGNEQYF
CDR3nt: TGTGCCAGCAGCTCGTCGGGACTGGGAAACGAGCAGTACTTC

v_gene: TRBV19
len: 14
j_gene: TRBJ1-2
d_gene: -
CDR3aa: CASSIGRTPYGYTF
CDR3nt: TGTGCCAGTAGTATAGGTCGGACACCATATGGCTACACCTTC

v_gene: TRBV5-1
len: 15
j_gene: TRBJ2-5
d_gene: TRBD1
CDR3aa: CASSQLSDRGETQYF
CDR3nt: TGCGCCAGCAGCCAGCTTTCGGACAGGGGAGAGACCCAGTACTTC

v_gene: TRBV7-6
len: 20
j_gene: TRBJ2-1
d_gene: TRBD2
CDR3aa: CASSGDRLAGALGSYNEQFF
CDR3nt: TGTGCCAGCAGCGGTGATCGACTAGCGGGGGCCTTAGGGTCTTACAATGAGCAGTTCTTC

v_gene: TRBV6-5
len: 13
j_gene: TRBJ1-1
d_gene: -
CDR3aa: CASRLNLFTEAFF
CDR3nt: TGTGCCAGCAGACTGAATTTATTCACTGAAGCTTTCTTT

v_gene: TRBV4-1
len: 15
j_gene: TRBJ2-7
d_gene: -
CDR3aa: CASSLGLTISYEQYF
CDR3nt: TGCGCCAGCAGCCTCGGACTGACGATTTCCTACGAGCAGTACTTC

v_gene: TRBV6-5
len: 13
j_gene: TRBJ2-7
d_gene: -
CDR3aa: CATRPRLSGEQYF
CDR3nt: TGTGCCACCCGACCCCGGCTATCGGGAGAGCAGTACTTC

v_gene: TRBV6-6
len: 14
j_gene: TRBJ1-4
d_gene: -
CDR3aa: CASRFRVTNEKLFF
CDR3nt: TGTGCCAGCAGATTCAGGGTCACTAATGAAAAACTGTTTTTT

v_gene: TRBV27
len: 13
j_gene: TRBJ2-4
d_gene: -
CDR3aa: CASREPAGYIQYF
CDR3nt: TGTGCCAGCAGGGAGCCGGCGGGGTACATTCAGTACTTC

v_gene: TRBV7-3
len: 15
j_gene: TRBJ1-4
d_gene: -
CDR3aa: CASSRNGQRNEKLFF
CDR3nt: TGTGCCAGCAGCCGCAATGGGCAGCGGAATGAAAAACTGTTTTTT

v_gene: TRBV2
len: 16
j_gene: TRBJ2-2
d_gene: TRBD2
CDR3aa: CASSVRPSGVLGELFF
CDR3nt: TGTGCCAGCAGTGTCCGGCCTAGCGGGGTACTCGGGGAGCTGTTTTTT